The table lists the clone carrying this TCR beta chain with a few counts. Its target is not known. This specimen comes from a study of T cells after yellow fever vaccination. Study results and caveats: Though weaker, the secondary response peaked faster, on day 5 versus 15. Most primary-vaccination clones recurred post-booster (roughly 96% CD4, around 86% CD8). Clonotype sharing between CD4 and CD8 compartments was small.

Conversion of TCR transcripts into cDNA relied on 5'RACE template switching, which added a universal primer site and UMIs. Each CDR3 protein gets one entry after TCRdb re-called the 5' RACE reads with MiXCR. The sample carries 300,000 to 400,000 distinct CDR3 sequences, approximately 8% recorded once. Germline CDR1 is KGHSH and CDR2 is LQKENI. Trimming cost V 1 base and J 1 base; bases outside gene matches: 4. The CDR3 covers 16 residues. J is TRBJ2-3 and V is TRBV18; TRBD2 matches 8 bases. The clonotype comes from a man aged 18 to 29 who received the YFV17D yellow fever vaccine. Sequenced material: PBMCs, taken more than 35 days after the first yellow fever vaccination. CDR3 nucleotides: TGTGCCAGCTCACCACAAGGCGGGGGGCGCACAGATACGCAGTATTTT. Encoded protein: CASSPQGGGRTDTQYF.